The 15 T cell receptor beta chains in this list originate from one sample, sequenced in a study of CD8+CD57+ T cells in acquired aplastic anemia. Sequencing was done on patients that had shown CD8+CD57+ cell expansion by flow cytometry. Genomic DNA constituted the template upon which TCR beta VDJ and CDR3 profiling was performed. Via MiXCR, TCRdb re-called the reads, giving one row per CDR3 protein. The data hold hundreds of thousands of distinct CDR3 sequences, with roughly 45% observed a single time. Sequenced sample: sorted CD4+, CD8+, or CD8+CD57+ T cells (not recorded which) from PBMCs. The receptors derive from a human donor with aplastic anemia.

The CDR3, as DNA: TGTGCCATCAGTGATGGGAGAGGTAAAGTAGACTATGGCTACACCTTC. It is translated as CAISDGRGKVDYGYTF. This chain links TRBV10-3 with TRBJ1-2; D is unresolved. Germline V lookup: CDR1 ENHRY, CDR2 SYGVKD. This CDR3 region has 16 residues. V lost 3 bases to trimming and J lost 3 bases, with 17 bases between them.

This chain links TRBV2 with TRBJ2-3; D unclear. The CDR3 runs to 15 residues. Deletions cut 3 bases from V and 4 bases from J, with 14 bases between. CDR1 and CDR2 (germline): SNHLY, FYNNEI. Here the CDR3 reads CASSEVWAFADTQYF. For the CDR3, the DNA is TGTGCCAGCAGTGAGGTTTGGGCGTTCGCAGATACGCAGTATTTT.

This clonotype occurred many times. The rearrangement uses TRBV12-3 or TRBV12-4 and TRBJ2-7; 8 bases are shared with TRBD1. The CDR3 runs 14 residues. V gave up 3 bases and J gave up 3 bases; unmatched junction bases: 4. CDR3 sequence: CASSFRTGGYEQYF. Written as DNA, the CDR3 is TGTGCCAGCAGTTTTCGTACAGGGGGCTACGAGCAGTACTTC.

This rearrangement joins TRBV7-6 to TRBJ2-3, with TRBD1 as a possible D gene (5 bases). Between the trimmed V and J ends, which lost 0 bases and 3 bases, there was a span of 10 bases. CDR1 is SGHVS and CDR2 is FNYEAQ in the germline V gene. This CDR3 is 15 amino acids long. In DNA form, the CDR3 reads TGTGCCAGCAGCTTAGCGGCAGGGTCGACAGATACGCAGTATTTT. Its translation: CASSLAAGSTDTQYF. The complete variable domain, with remaining parts taken from reference TRBV7-6 and TRBJ2-3, reads GAGVSQSPRYKVTKRGQDVALRCDPISGHVSLYWYRQALGQGPEFLTYFNYEAQQDKSGLPNDRFSAERPEGSISTLTIQRTEQRDSAMYRCASSLAAGSTDTQYFGPGTRLTVL.

This clonotype was recorded many times. This chain joins TRBV5-1 and TRBJ2-1; 10 bases map to TRBD2. CDR1 and CDR2 (germline): SGHRS, YFSETQ. The CDR3 is made up of 13 amino acids. Germline trimming cut 7 bases from V and 10 bases from J; bases unmatched to any gene: 8. The CDR3 here is CASRPLLAGEQFF. CDR3 nucleotides: TGCGCCAGCCGGCCCCTACTAGCGGGGGAGCAGTTCTTC.

This clonotype was detected ten times or more. The genes are TRBV5-1 and TRBJ2-1; no clear D gene. Looked up from germline, CDR1 is SGHRS and CDR2 is YFSETQ. This CDR3 has 14 amino acids. Trimming cost V 3 bases and J 8 bases, with 15 bases left between them. The CDR3 DNA sequence: TGCGCCAGCAGCTCCGGGCCACCTGGCTATGAGCAGTTCTTC. Its translation is CASSSGPPGYEQFF.

Ten or more counts support this clonotype. J is TRBJ1-1 and V is TRBV10-3; a possible D gene is TRBD1 (5 bases). From germline, CDR1 is ENHRY and CDR2 SYGVKD. Trimming removed 10 bases from V and 5 bases from J, with 14 bases in between. This CDR3 comprises 12 residues. The CDR3 is CATLSGWTEAFF. CDR3 nucleotides: TGTGCCACCTTGTCAGGGTGGACTGAAGCTTTCTTT.

This clonotype was counted only a few times. A read error is possible here, since a much larger clone lies one base away. The CDR3 end shows no conserved phenylalanine or tryptophan, and so a read error is likely. The chain uses TRBV7-9 and TRBJ1-1, with 7 bases that match TRBD1. Germline V gene lookup returns CDR1 SEHNR and CDR2 FQNEAQ (reference sequence). J gave up 4 bases and V 3 bases, and 2 bases lay outside the gene matches. This CDR3 is built from 13 residues. The chain's CDR3 is CASSLDRLTEAFL. The DNA for the CDR3 is TGTGCCAGCAGCTTGGACAGGCTCACTGAAGCTTTCCTT.

This clonotype turned up a few times. Possible read error: a much larger clone is one base away. The chain combines TRBV5-1 with TRBJ2-1; D uncertain. The germline gives CDR1 SGHRS, CDR2 YFSETQ. The ends were cut back, 0 bases at V and 6 bases at J, with 10 bases in the middle. This CDR3 contains 14 residues. This CDR3 is CASSLDLTGNEQFF. The CDR3 bases are TGCGCCAGCAGCTTGGACCTTACGGGCAATGAGCAGTTCTTC. The whole variable domain, remainder taken from reference TRBV5-1 and TRBJ2-1, is KAGVTQTPRYLIKTRGQQVTLSCSPISGHRSVSWYQQTPGQGLQFLFEYFSETQRNKGNFPGRFSGRQFSNSRSEMNVSTLELGDSALYLCASSLDLTGNEQFFGPGTRLTVL.

This clonotype was seen many times. The DNA for the CDR3 is TGTGCCATGGGGGACAGAACGGGCACTGAAGCTTTCTTT. Protein: CAMGDRTGTEAFF. The chain uses TRBV19 and TRBJ1-1, with TRBD1 identical over 7 bases. CDR3 length equals 13 residues. Germline values: CDR1 LNHDA, CDR2 SQIVND (reference sequence). With V trimmed by 10 bases and J by 4 bases, 9 bases remained unmatched.

This chain connects TRBV15 to TRBJ2-5; D ambiguous. Trimming shortened V by 2 bases and J by 4 bases, and 8 bases separated the two germline ends. Germline V gene data show CDR1 as LNHNV and CDR2 as YYDKDF (reference sequence). The CDR3 loop spans 13 amino acids. The CDR3 nucleotides read TGTGCCACCAGCAGACACCCGGGAGAGACCCAGTACTTC. It specifies CATSRHPGETQYF.

Notes on this clonotype: This may be a read error, as it is one base from a much larger clone. It is likely a read error, because the conserved phenylalanine at the end of the CDR3 is missing. The chain employs TRBV6-5 and TRBJ1-1; possible D gene TRBD1, 5 bases. The V end lost 2 bases, the J end lost 9 bases, and 7 bases lay between the germline ends. Germline-derived CDR1 and CDR2 are MNHEY and SVGAGI. This CDR3 is built from 11 residues. This CDR3 reads CASSYDSQAFS. The CDR3 DNA reads TGTGCCAGCAGTTACGACAGCCAAGCTTTCTCT.

The gene calls are TRBV10-3 and TRBJ1-3, with D uncertain. CDR1 is ENHRY, CDR2 SYGVKD, per germline. Trimming left V 10 bases short and J 4 bases short, with 20 bases between. This CDR3 has 15 amino acids. The CDR3 loop reads CASNYSRTGGNTIYF. CDR3 DNA: TGTGCCAGCAATTACTCCCGGACGGGGGGAAACACCATATATTTT.

The chain is built from TRBV29-1 and TRBJ1-1; D perhaps matches TRBD1 (5 bases). With 6 bases removed from V and 0 bases from J, the gap between germline ends came to 14 bases. Germline CDR1 and CDR2: SQVTM and ANQGSEA. The CDR3 totals 14 residues. The CDR3 region is CSVQGGNMNTEAFF. The CDR3 coding sequence is TGCAGCGTGCAGGGTGGGAACATGAACACTGAAGCTTTCTTT.

This clonotype has only one observation. The rearrangement joins TRBV2 to TRBJ1-2, with D possibly TRBD1 on 5 matching bases. This CDR3 comprises 15 residues. CDR1 SNHLY and CDR2 FYNNEI come from the germline V gene. The germline V and J ends were trimmed by 5 bases and 4 bases, with 17 bases remaining between them. The CDR3 DNA sequence: TGTGCCAGCAGTCGTAGAGGGGCGCGAGGCTATGGCTACACCTTC. This codes for CASSRRGARGYGYTF.